The sequence of this T cell receptor (beta chain) was determined in a study of blood T cell repertoires in COVID-19. Across 24 US areas, participants ranged in age from roughly 18 to 95 years. Membership in each cohort depended on participant-reported clinical history. With 1 base clipped from V and 3 bases from J, the junction kept 8 bases outside the gene matches. The CDR3 is 16 amino acids. Germline V gene lookup returns CDR1 MDHEN and CDR2 SYDVKM. Original analysis: It was from reference gene primer amplification that nucleated cell counts were estimated. Repertoires were generated with immunoSEQ multiplex PCR, while TCRdb's copy carries only in-frame clones and drops some. V, J and clone size are those of that table, while D and trimming were read from the DNA. This table has approximately 250,000 clones, under 95% appearing once.

This TCR was recovered from a man aged 35-49 years who had been exposed to COVID-19. The sample consisted of PBMCs or T cells enriched from blood (not recorded which). The rearrangement uses TRBV28 and TRBJ2-7; 8 nucleotides agree with TRBD1. CDR3 sequence: CASSLYGQGAYYEQYF. For the CDR3, the DNA is TGTGCCAGCAGTTTATACGGTCAGGGGGCCTACTACGAGCAGTACTTC.